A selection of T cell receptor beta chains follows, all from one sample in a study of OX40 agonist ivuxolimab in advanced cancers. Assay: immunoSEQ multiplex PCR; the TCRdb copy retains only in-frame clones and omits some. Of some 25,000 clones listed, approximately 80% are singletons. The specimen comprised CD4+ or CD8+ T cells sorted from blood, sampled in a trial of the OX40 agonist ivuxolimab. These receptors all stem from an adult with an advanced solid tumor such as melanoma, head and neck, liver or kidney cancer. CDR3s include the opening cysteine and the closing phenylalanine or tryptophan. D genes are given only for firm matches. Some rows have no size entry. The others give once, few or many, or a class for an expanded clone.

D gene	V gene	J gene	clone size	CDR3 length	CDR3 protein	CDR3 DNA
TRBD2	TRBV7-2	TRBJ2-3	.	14	CASSWGTSGDTQYF	TGTGCCAGCAGCTGGGGGACTAGCGGAGATACGCAGTATTTT
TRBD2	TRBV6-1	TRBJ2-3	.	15	CASSPGLAGTDTQYF	TGTGCCAGCAGCCCGGGACTAGCGGGCACAGATACGCAGTATTTT
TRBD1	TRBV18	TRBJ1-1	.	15	CASSPQSLQGGEAFF	TGTGCCAGCTCACCCCAATCTTTGCAGGGGGGAGAAGCTTTCTTT
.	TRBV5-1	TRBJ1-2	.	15	CASSLGAPADYGYTF	TGCGCCAGCAGCTTGGGGGCCCCAGCCGACTATGGCTACACCTTC
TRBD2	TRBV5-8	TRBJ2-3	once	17	CASSLALAGVGTDTQYF	TGTGCCAGCAGCTTGGCCCTAGCGGGGGTTGGCACAGATACGCAGTATTTT
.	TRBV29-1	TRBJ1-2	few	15	CSVEEWLRANYGYTF	TGCAGCGTTGAAGAATGGCTCCGGGCCAACTATGGCTACACCTTC
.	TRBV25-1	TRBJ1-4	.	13	CASRSGVNEKLFF	TGTGCCAGCAGGTCAGGGGTTAATGAAAAACTGTTTTTT
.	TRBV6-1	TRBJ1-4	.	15	CASSNRPISNEKLFF	TGTGCCAGCAGTAACAGACCCATTTCTAATGAAAAACTGTTTTTT
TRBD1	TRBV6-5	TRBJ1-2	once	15	CASRPQGQIRRGYTF	TGTGCCAGCAGACCACAGGGACAGATAAGAAGGGGCTACACCTTC
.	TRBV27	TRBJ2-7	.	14	CASRPPQGFYEQYF	TGTGCCAGCAGGCCACCCCAAGGTTTCTACGAGCAGTACTTC
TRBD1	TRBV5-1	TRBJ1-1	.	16	CASSLAGGSSNTEAFF	TGCGCCAGCAGCTTAGCAGGGGGCTCCTCGAACACTGAAGCTTTCTTT
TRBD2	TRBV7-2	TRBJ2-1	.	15	CASSSLAGAYNEQFF	TGTGCCAGCAGCTCGTTAGCGGGAGCCTACAATGAGCAGTTCTTC
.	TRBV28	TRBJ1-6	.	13	CASSGGGNSPLHF	TGTGCCAGCAGTGGGGGGGGTAATTCACCCCTCCACTTT
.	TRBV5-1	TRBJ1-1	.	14	CASSLAGRQDEAFF	TGCGCCAGCAGCTTGGCCGGGCGACAAGACGAAGCTTTCTTT
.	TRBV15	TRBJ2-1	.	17	CATSRGRGGGSYNEQFF	TGTGCCACCAGCAGAGGCAGAGGCGGAGGCTCCTACAATGAGCAGTTCTTC
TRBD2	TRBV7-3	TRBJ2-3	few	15	CASSLNGRGPDTQYF	TGTGCCAGCAGCTTAAACGGGAGGGGCCCAGATACGCAGTATTTT
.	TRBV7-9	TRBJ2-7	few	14	CASSLDGTLYEQYF	TGTGCCAGCAGCTTGGACGGAACACTCTACGAGCAGTACTTC
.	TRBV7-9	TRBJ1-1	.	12	CASSPGTPEAFF	TGTGCCAGCAGCCCAGGGACCCCGGAAGCTTTCTTT
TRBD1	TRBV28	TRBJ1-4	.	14	CASSPGGGNEKLFF	TGTGCCAGCAGTCCAGGGGGTGGTAATGAAAAACTGTTTTTT
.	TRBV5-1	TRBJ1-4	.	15	CASSLAGTVNEKLFF	TGCGCCAGCAGCTTGGCGGGGACGGTCAATGAAAAACTGTTTTTT
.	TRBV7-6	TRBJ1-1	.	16	CASSLIPAAENTEAFF	TGTGCCAGCAGCCTCATCCCTGCCGCGGAGAACACTGAAGCTTTCTTT
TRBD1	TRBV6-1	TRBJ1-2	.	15	CASSPDRDPLYGYTF	TGTGCCAGCAGTCCCGACAGGGACCCCCTCTATGGCTACACCTTC
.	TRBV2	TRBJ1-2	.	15	CASRAQGIGNYGYTF	TGTGCCAGCAGGGCCCAGGGAATAGGGAACTATGGCTACACCTTC
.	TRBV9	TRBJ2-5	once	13	CASTGAAGETQYF	TGTGCCAGCACCGGAGCGGCGGGGGAGACCCAGTACTTC
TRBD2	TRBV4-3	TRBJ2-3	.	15	CASSHRGGRTDTQYF	TGCGCCAGCAGCCACCGCGGGGGACGCACAGATACGCAGTATTTT
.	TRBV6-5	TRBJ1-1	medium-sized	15	CASKPGSGPSTEAFF	TGTGCCAGCAAACCCGGCTCAGGGCCCTCTACTGAAGCTTTCTTT
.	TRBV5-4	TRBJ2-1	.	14	CASSLATLGNEQFF	TGTGCCAGCAGCTTGGCGACTTTAGGCAATGAGCAGTTCTTC
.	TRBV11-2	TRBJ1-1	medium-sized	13	CASSFRANTEAFF	TGTGCCAGCAGCTTCCGGGCTAACACTGAAGCTTTCTTT
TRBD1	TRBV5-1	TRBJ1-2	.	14	CASSPGTDIYGYTF	TGCGCCAGCAGCCCCGGGACAGACATCTATGGCTACACCTTC
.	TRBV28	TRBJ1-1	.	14	CASSSHTLNTEAFF	TGTGCCAGCAGCTCTCATACACTGAACACTGAAGCTTTCTTT
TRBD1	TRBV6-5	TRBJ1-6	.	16	CASSFGQGNYNSPLHF	TGTGCCAGCAGTTTTGGACAGGGGAACTATAATTCACCCCTCCACTTT
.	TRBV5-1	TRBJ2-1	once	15	CASSLQGNSYNEQFF	TGCGCCAGCAGCTTACAGGGAAATTCCTACAATGAGCAGTTCTTC
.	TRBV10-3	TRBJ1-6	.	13	CAIRPNMDSPLHF	TGTGCCATACGGCCTAACATGGATTCACCCCTCCACTTT
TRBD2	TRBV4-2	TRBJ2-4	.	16	CASSPRSLAGGNIQYF	TGTGCCAGCAGCCCGCGTAGCCTAGCGGGGGGAAACATTCAGTACTTC
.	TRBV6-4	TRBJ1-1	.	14	CASSDTDRNTEAFF	TGTGCCAGCAGTGATACAGACAGGAACACTGAAGCTTTCTTT
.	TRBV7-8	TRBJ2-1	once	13	CASSVDRTGEQFF	TGTGCCAGCAGCGTAGACCGGACCGGTGAGCAGTTCTTC
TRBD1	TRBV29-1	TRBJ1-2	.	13	CSVEDRGNYGYTF	TGCAGCGTTGAGGACAGGGGTAACTATGGCTACACCTTC
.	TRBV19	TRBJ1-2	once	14	CASSIQTVNYGYTF	TGTGCCAGTAGTATACAGACAGTTAACTATGGCTACACCTTC
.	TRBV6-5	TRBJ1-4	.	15	CASSYRGLANEKLFF	TGTGCCAGCAGTTACCGGGGGTTGGCTAATGAAAAACTGTTTTTT
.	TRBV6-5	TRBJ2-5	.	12	CASSHTPQTQYF	TGTGCCAGCAGTCATACTCCGCAGACCCAGTACTTC
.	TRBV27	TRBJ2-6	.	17	CASSLSPGGSGANVLTF	TGTGCCAGCAGTTTATCCCCCGGGGGCTCTGGGGCCAACGTCCTGACTTTC